This T cell receptor (beta chain) was captured by sequencing in a study of T-cell memory formation after mild COVID-19. The study, taken as a whole, reports: From day 15 to 85, contracting clones were balanced between CD4 and CD8, whereas later expanders leaned toward CD4+.

For this clonotype: Its antigen remains unknown.

Using its own MiXCR run on the 5' RACE reads, TCRdb lists one record per CDR3 protein. The sample gives hundreds of thousands of distinct CDR3 sequences, roughly 20% of which show up once; around 12% is in the top ten. The CDR3 totals 13 residues. Trimming took 8 bases from V and 5 from J, leaving 15 bases between them. Germline V gives CDR1 SGHAT, CDR2 FQNNGV. Sequencing input: PBMCs or a T cell subset sorted from them (not recorded which). This rearrangement joins TRBV11-2 to TRBJ2-5; maybe TRBD2 (6 bases). The sequence came from an adult woman who had mild COVID-19 (a few samples of this study predate the infection). Cell type and time point are not known. The CDR3 sequence: CASSWGGMETQYF. For the CDR3, the DNA is TGTGCCAGCTCCTGGGGCGGGATGGAGACCCAGTACTTC.